The clone carrying this T cell receptor (beta chain) showed up many times. Its antigen is undetermined. This entry belongs to a study of early T cells in non-severe SARS-CoV-2 infection. Overall study context: Sequencing of unsorted whole blood was done on bulk RNA, leaving chains unpaired. Overall study findings and caveats: Sequences matched to VDJdb favored anti-spike CD8 responses, while private and CD4 specificities were missed.

The TCR library protocol was used to attach unique molecular identifiers. These identifiers were attached to individual cDNA molecules. TCRdb called the 5' RACE reads again in MiXCR, with one record for every CDR3 protein. The repertoire holds tens of thousands of distinct CDR3 sequences, with 4% as singletons. The receptor was isolated from an adult who was a healthcare worker with PCR-confirmed SARS-CoV-2 infection or an uninfected control (not recorded which). Sequencing was performed on whole blood.

CDR3 sequence: CASSLSGNNSPLHF. The CDR3 DNA reads TGTGCCAGCAGTTTATCAGGGAATAATTCACCCCTCCACTTT. The chain carries TRBV28 and TRBJ1-6, with D perhaps matching TRBD1 (5 bases). Trimming cost V 1 base and J 5 bases, with 6 bases left between them. This CDR3 has 14 amino acids. Germline-derived CDR1 and CDR2 are MDHEN and SYDVKM.